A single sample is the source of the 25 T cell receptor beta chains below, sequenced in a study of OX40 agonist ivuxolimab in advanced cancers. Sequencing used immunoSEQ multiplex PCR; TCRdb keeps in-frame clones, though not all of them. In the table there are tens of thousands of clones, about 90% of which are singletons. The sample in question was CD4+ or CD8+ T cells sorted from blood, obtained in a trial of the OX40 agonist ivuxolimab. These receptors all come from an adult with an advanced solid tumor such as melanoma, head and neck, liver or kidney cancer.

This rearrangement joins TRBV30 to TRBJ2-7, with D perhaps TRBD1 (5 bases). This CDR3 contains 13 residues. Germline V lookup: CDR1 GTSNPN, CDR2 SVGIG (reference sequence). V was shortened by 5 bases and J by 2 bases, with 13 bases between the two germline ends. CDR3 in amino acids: CAWVDRAAYEQYF. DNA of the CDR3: TGTGCCTGGGTCGACAGAGCCGCCTACGAGCAGTACTTC. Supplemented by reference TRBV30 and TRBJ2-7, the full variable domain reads SQTIHQWPATLVQPVGSPLSLECTVEGTSNPNLYWYRQAAGRGLQLLFYSVGIGQISSEVPQNLSASRPQDRQFILSSKKLLLSDSGFYLCAWVDRAAYEQYFGPGTRLTVT.

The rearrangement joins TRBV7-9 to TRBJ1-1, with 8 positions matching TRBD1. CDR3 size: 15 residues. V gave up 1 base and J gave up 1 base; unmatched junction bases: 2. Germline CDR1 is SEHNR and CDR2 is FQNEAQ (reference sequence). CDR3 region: CASSLEGTGNTEAFF. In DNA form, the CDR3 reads TGTGCCAGCAGCTTAGAGGGGACAGGGAACACTGAAGCTTTCTTT.

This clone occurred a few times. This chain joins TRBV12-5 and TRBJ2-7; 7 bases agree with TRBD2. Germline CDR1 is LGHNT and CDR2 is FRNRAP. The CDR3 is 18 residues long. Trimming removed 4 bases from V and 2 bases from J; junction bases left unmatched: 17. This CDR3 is CASGWRDSLRGDTYEQYF. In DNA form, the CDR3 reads TGTGCTAGTGGTTGGAGGGACTCTCTTCGGGGGGATACCTACGAGCAGTACTTC.

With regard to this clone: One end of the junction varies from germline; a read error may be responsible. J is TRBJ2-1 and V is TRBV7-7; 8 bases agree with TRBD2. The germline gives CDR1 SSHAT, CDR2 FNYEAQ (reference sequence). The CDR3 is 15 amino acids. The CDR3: CASSSGTSLYNEQFF. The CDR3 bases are TGTGCTAGCAGCTCCGGGACTAGTCTCTACAATGAGCAGTTCTTC.

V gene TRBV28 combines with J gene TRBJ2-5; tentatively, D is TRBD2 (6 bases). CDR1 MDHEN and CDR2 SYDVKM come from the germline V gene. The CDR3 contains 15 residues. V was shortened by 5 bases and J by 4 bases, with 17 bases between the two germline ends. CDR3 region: CASSPGGIPRETQYF. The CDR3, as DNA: TGTGCCAGCAGTCCAGGCGGGATCCCCAGAGAGACCCAGTACTTC. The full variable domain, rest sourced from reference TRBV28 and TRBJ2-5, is DVKVTQSSRYLVKRTGEKVFLECVQDMDHENMFWYRQDPGLGLRLIYFSYDVKMKEKGDIPEGYSVSREKKERFSLILESASTNQTSMYLCASSPGGIPRETQYFGPGTRLLVL.

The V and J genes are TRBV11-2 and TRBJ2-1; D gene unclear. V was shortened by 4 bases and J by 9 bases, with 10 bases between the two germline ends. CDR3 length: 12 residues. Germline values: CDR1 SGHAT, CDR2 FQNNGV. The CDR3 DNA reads TGTGCCAGCAGCTATCCTTACTCTGAGCAGTTCTTC. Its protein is CASSYPYSEQFF.

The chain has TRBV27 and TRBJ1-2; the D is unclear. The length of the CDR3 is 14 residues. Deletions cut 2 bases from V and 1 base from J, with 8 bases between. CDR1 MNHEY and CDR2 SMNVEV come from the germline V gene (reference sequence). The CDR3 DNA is TGTGCCAGCAGTTTAAGCGGAGTTAACTATGGCTACACCTTC. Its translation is CASSLSGVNYGYTF.

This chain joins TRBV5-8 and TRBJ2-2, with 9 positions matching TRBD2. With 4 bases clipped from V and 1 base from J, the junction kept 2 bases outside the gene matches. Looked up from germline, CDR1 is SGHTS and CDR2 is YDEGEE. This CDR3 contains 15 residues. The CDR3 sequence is CASSNSGRNTGELFF. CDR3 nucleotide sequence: TGTGCCAGCAGCAATAGCGGGAGGAACACCGGGGAGCTGTTTTTT.

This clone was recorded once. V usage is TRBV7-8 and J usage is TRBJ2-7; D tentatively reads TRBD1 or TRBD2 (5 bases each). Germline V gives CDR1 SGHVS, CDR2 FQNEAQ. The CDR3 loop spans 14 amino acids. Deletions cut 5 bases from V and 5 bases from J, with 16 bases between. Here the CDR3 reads CASSPGPMGNEQYF. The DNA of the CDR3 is TGTGCCAGCAGCCCGGGACCGATGGGAAACGAGCAGTACTTC.

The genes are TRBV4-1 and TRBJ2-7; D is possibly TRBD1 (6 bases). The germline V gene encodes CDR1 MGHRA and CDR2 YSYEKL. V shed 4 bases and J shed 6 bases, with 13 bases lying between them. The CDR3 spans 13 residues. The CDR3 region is CASSREQGGEQYF. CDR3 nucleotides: TGCGCCAGCAGCCGAGAACAGGGCGGCGAGCAGTACTTC.

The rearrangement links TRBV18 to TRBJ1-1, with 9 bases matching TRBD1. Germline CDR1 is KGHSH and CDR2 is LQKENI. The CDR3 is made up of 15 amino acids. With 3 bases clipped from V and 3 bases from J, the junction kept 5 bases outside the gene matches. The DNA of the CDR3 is TGTGCCAGCTCACCCCAAAGACAGGGGGACACTGAAGCTTTCTTT. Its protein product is CASSPQRQGDTEAFF.

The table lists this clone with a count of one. CDR3 loop: CASSFAGGNTEAFF. As DNA, the CDR3 is TGTGCCAGCAGCTTTGCAGGGGGCAACACTGAAGCTTTCTTT. This chain uses TRBV5-4 with TRBJ1-1; the match to TRBD1 covers 8 bases. From germline, CDR1 is SGHNT and CDR2 YYREEE (reference sequence). The V and J ends lost 2 bases and 2 bases, in that order; junction bases with no gene match: 2. This CDR3 has 14 residues.

CDR3 region: CAISDGTSRRVTDTQYF. CDR3 in DNA: TGTGCCATCAGTGACGGGACTAGCAGGAGGGTGACAGATACGCAGTATTTT. The rearrangement joins TRBV10-3 to TRBJ2-3, with 9 bases that match TRBD2. V shed 3 bases and J 3 bases; nucleotides not matched to a gene: 10. Germline CDR1 is ENHRY and CDR2 is SYGVKD. The length of the CDR3 is 17 residues.

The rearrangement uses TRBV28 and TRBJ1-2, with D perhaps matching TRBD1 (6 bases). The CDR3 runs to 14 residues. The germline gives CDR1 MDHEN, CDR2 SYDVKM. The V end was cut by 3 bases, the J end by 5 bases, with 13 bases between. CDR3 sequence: CASSFNRQEYGYTF. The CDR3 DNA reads TGTGCCAGCAGTTTCAATCGACAGGAGTATGGCTACACCTTC.

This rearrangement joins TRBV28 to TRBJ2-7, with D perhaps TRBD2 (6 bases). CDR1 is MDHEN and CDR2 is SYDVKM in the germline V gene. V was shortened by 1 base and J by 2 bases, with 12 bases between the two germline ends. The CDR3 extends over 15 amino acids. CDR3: CASSLYGRGPYEQYF. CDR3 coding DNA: TGTGCCAGCAGTTTATACGGGAGAGGCCCCTACGAGCAGTACTTC. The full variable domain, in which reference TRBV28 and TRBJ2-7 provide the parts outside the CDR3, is DVKVTQSSRYLVKRTGEKVFLECVQDMDHENMFWYRQDPGLGLRLIYFSYDVKMKEKGDIPEGYSVSREKKERFSLILESASTNQTSMYLCASSLYGRGPYEQYFGPGTRLTVT.

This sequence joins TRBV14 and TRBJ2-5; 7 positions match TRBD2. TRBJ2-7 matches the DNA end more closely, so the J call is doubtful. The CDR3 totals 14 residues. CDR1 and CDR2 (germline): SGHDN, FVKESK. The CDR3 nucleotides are TGTGCCAGCAGCCAAGATCCCCTAGCGGACGAGCAGTACTTC. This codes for CASSQDPLADEQYF.

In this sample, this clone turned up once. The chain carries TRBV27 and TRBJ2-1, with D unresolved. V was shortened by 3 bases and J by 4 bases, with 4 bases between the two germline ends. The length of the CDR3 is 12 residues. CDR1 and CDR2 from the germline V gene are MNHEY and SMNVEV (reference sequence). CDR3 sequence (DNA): TGTGCCAGCAGTTTCGGGTACAATGAGCAGTTCTTC. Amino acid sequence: CASSFGYNEQFF.

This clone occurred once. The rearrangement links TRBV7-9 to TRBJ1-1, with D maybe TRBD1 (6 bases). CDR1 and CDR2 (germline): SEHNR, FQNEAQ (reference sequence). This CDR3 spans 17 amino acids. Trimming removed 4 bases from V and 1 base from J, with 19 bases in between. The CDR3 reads CASSSSPGGGPNTEAFF. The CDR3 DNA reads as TGTGCCAGCAGCTCTTCCCCTGGTGGGGGGCCGAACACTGAAGCTTTCTTT. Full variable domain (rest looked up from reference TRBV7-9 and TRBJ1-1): DTGVSQNPRHKITKRGQNVTFRCDPISEHNRLYWYRQTLGQGPEFLTYFQNEAQLEKSRLLSDRFSAERPKGSFSTLEIQRTEQGDSAMYLCASSSSPGGGPNTEAFFGQGTRLTVV.

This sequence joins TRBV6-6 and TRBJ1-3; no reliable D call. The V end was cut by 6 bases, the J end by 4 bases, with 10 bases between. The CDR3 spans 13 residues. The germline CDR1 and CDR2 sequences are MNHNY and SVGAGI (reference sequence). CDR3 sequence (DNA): TGTGCCAGCAGGGAGAACCCGGGAAACACCATATATTTT. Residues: CASRENPGNTIYF.

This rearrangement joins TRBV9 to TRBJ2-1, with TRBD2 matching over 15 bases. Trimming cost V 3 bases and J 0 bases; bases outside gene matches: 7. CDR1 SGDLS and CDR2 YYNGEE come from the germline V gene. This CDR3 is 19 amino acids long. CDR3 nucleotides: TGTGCCAGCAGCGGACCAGGGACTAGCGGGGGGAGCTCCTACAATGAGCAGTTCTTC. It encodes CASSGPGTSGGSSYNEQFF.

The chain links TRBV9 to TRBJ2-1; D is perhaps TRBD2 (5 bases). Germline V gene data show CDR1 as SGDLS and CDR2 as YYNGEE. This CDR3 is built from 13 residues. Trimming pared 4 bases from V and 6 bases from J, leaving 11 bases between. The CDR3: CASSTSDFNEQFF. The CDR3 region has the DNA TGTGCCAGCAGCACCTCGGACTTCAATGAGCAGTTCTTC.

The CDR3 bases are TGTGCCAGCTCACCGCTCGGACAGTTCACTAATGAAAAACTGTTTTTT. This encodes CASSPLGQFTNEKLFF. The chain joins TRBV18 to TRBJ1-4; maybe TRBD1 (6 bases). Germline CDR1 and CDR2: KGHSH and LQKENI. Trimming shortened V by 3 bases and J by 2 bases, and 13 bases separated the two germline ends. This CDR3 region has 16 residues.

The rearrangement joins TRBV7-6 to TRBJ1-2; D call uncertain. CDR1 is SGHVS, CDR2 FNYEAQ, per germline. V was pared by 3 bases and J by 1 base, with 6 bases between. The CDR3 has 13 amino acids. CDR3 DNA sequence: TGTGCCAGCAGCTTCACATTTAACTATGGCTACACCTTC. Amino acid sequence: CASSFTFNYGYTF.

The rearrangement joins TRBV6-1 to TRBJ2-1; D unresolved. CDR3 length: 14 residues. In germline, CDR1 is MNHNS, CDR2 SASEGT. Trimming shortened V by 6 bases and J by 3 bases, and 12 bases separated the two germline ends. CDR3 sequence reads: CASSSRRLYNEQFF. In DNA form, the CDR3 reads TGTGCCAGCAGCTCTCGACGGCTCTACAATGAGCAGTTCTTC.

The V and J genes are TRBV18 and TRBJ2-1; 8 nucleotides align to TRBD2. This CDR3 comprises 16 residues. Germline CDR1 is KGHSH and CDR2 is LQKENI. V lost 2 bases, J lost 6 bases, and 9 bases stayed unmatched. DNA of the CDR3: TGTGCCAGCTCACCATTAAGCGGGAGAGGAATCAATGAGCAGTTCTTC. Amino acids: CASSPLSGRGINEQFF.